Listed below are T cell receptor beta chains from one sample, sequenced in a study of shared clonotypes between healthy human individuals. Libraries were prepared by immunoSEQ multiplex PCR; TCRdb keeps only in-frame clonotypes and omits some of them. The sample comprises a few million clones, more than 80% of which are singletons, and under 0.45% rests with the top ten. The sequenced sample was naive CD4+ T cells from PBMCs. Receptors originate from a man aged 18 to 29 in good health. Some clones in this sample may be carry-over from other donors' samples. The CDR3 runs from the conserved cysteine through the conserved F or W. Each record gives: V gene, J gene, CDR3 protein.

v_call: TRBV6-6
j_call: TRBJ2-7
cdr3_aa: CASRLGGVPYEQYF

v_call: TRBV19
j_call: TRBJ2-2
cdr3_aa: CASSIVRGTATGELFF

v_call: TRBV9
j_call: TRBJ2-5
cdr3_aa: CASSVVGEGETQYF

v_call: TRBV19
j_call: TRBJ2-7
cdr3_aa: CASSNGQGAYEQYF

v_call: TRBV21-1
j_call: TRBJ1-1
cdr3_aa: CASSYRGDTEAFF

v_call: TRBV14
j_call: TRBJ1-5
cdr3_aa: CASSQDAFRGNQPQHF

v_call: TRBV28
j_call: TRBJ1-3
cdr3_aa: CASTGVLAIYF

v_call: TRBV11-3
j_call: TRBJ2-7
cdr3_aa: CASSLASGRMYEQYF

v_call: TRBV27
j_call: TRBJ2-3
cdr3_aa: CARPRWRENDGTDTQYF

v_call: TRBV28
j_call: TRBJ2-7
cdr3_aa: CASSYRGTEQYF

v_call: TRBV14
j_call: TRBJ2-1
cdr3_aa: CASSPGNRRLIEQFF

v_call: TRBV27
j_call: TRBJ2-3
cdr3_aa: CASRLQGFGAGTDTQYF

v_call: TRBV5-1
j_call: TRBJ2-1
cdr3_aa: CASSLAKGLAGQYNEQFF